This T cell receptor (beta chain) came from a study of shared clonotypes between healthy human individuals. Study background: Researchers drew samples from two women and three men aged 18 to 49.

This table comes from immunoSEQ multiplex PCR, and its TCRdb copy is limited to in-frame clones, with some not included. This repertoire shows some 740,000 clones, nearly 95% found once; its top ten account for 24%. Findings of the study overall: Naive subsets generally had larger estimated richness than memory subsets.

Naive CD8 populations comprised CD45RO-negative cells positively selected for CCR7, excluding terminally differentiated effector memory CD45RA+ cells. Comments on this clone: The antigen remains undetermined.

Germline lookup yields CDR1 SGHDN and CDR2 FVKESK. Germline trimming cut 3 bases from V and 3 bases from J; bases unmatched to any gene: 10. The CDR3 consists of 17 residues. V and J are TRBV14 and TRBJ1-2; TRBD1 agrees at 10 bases. Material: naive CD8+ T cells sorted from blood. This receptor was taken from a young man in good health. The CDR3, as DNA: TGTGCCAGCAGCCACCAGAAAGGGACAGGGGCAGACTATGGCTACACCTTC. Translation: CASSHQKGTGADYGYTF. The variable domain in full, with the rest retrieved from reference TRBV14 and TRBJ1-2, is EAGVTQFPSHSVIEKGQTVTLRCDPISGHDNLYWYRRVMGKEIKFLLHFVKESKQDESGMPNNRFLAERTGGTYSTLKVQPAELEDSGVYFCASSHQKGTGADYGYTFGSGTRLTVV.